This T cell receptor (beta chain) was identified during a study of human T cells and chemical hapten exposure. Trimming cost V 1 base and J 2 bases, with 8 bases left between them. This CDR3 has 13 residues. The germline V gene encodes CDR1 GTSNPN and CDR2 SVGIG (reference sequence). Stated time point: patch test 1, 2 weeks after DPC sensitization. This sample's treatment: therapeutic diphenylcyclopropenone sensitization with weekly scalp DPC. MiXCR, applied by TCRdb to the RACE reads, yields one record per CDR3 protein. The sample holds about 90,000 distinct CDR3 sequences, roughly a tenth seen once. There are a few counts of this clonotype.

The J gene is TRBJ1-2, the V gene TRBV30; unclear D gene. The sample consisted of whole blood, taken in connection with sensitization to the hapten diphenylcyclopropenone (DPC). The clonotype originates from a middle-aged man with alopecia areata. Some clones in this sample may be carry-over from other donors' samples. CDR3 DNA sequence: TGTGCCTGGAGTGGGCAGGTGAACTATGGCTACACCTTC. Translating gives CAWSGQVNYGYTF.